The 10 T cell receptor beta chains in this list originate from one sample, sequenced in a study of T-cell memory formation after mild COVID-19. MiXCR, applied by TCRdb to the 5' RACE reads, yields one record per CDR3 protein. The sample has fewer than 450,000 distinct CDR3 sequences, 24% seen once. What was sequenced was PBMCs or a T cell subset sorted from them (not recorded which). These TCRs come from an adult woman who had mild COVID-19 (a few samples of this study predate the infection). Cell type and time point are not known.

The chain carries TRBV2 and TRBJ2-1; 15 bases fit TRBD2. The CDR3 has 17 residues. The trim removed 7 bases at V and 8 bases at J, leaving 12 bases unmatched. Per germline, CDR1 SNHLY and CDR2 FYNNEI. CDR3 protein: CASTRLGLAGGPDEQFF. The CDR3 coding sequence is TGTGCCAGCACTCGACTTGGACTAGCGGGAGGGCCGGATGAGCAGTTCTTC.

This clonotype was picked up many times. This chain connects TRBV12-3 or TRBV12-4 to TRBJ1-2, with 10 bases that match TRBD1. The CDR3 has 17 amino acids. Trimming cost V 2 bases and J 2 bases; bases outside gene matches: 8. CDR3 sequence reads: CASSLRQGATSNYGYTF. DNA for the CDR3: TGTGCCAGCAGTTTACGACAGGGGGCTACCTCGAACTATGGCTACACCTTC.

The chain is built from TRBV12-3 or TRBV12-4 and TRBJ2-3; the D gene could be TRBD1 or TRBD2 (6 bases each). This CDR3 comprises 13 residues. Trimming cost V 6 bases and J 6 bases, with 13 bases left between them. CDR3 region: CASRGGGGDTQYF. The CDR3 coding sequence is TGTGCCAGCAGGGGAGGAGGGGGGGATACGCAGTATTTT.

A few counts support this clonotype. The gene calls are TRBV27 and TRBJ1-5, with D perhaps matching TRBD1 (5 bases). Trimming stripped 6 bases from V and 0 bases from J, with 27 bases between. The germline V gene has CDR1 MNHEY and CDR2 SMNVEV (reference sequence). The CDR3 covers 20 residues. CDR3 in DNA: TGTGCCAGCAGCCCCCTTACGGGTCGACGAGGACAATATAGCAATCAGCCCCAGCATTTT. Translation gives CASSPLTGRRGQYSNQPQHF.

This chain joins TRBV2 and TRBJ1-6; 10 nucleotides align to TRBD1. The CDR3 contains 15 residues. Germline-derived CDR1 and CDR2 are SNHLY and FYNNEI. J lost 7 bases, V lost 5 bases, and 5 bases had no gene match. CDR3 sequence (DNA): TGTGCCAGCAGTTTCCGGACAGGGGGAAATTCACCCCTCCACTTT. Translated, it gives CASSFRTGGNSPLHF.

This clonotype came up a few times. V usage is TRBV5-1 and J usage is TRBJ1-1; 8 nucleotides line up with TRBD1. V lost 6 bases to trimming and J lost 4 bases; unmatched junction nucleotides: 11. The CDR3 runs 15 residues. CDR1 is SGHRS, CDR2 YFSETQ, per germline. The CDR3, as DNA: TGCGCCAGCATCCCAGGACAGGGCCCGGGCACTGAAGCTTTCTTT. Protein: CASIPGQGPGTEAFF. The full variable domain, its missing parts supplied by reference TRBV5-1 and TRBJ1-1, is KAGVTQTPRYLIKTRGQQVTLSCSPISGHRSVSWYQQTPGQGLQFLFEYFSETQRNKGNFPGRFSGRQFSNSRSEMNVSTLELGDSALYLCASIPGQGPGTEAFFGQGTRLTVV.

This clonotype was observed a handful of times. V gene TRBV12-3 or TRBV12-4 combines with J gene TRBJ1-2; D is unclear. The CDR3 runs to 13 residues. Trimming took 5 bases from V and 6 from J, leaving 13 bases between them. The CDR3 loop is CASSMRVGDGYTF. DNA for the CDR3: TGTGCCAGCAGTATGAGGGTCGGTGATGGCTACACCTTC.

Here the CDR3 reads CASSYRRRDSPLHF. In DNA, the CDR3 is TGTGCCAGCAGTTACAGACGGAGGGATTCACCCCTCCACTTT. V gene TRBV6-5 combines with J gene TRBJ1-6; D remains ambiguous. V was cut by 2 bases and J by 8 bases, with 10 bases left in between. Germline V gives CDR1 MNHEY, CDR2 SVGAGI. This CDR3 is 14 amino acids long.

This clonotype was observed a few times. This chain connects TRBV7-9 to TRBJ1-1; D unresolved. Trimming took off 3 bases at V and 4 bases at J, with 12 bases between the two ends. This CDR3 has 14 amino acids. Germline V gives CDR1 SEHNR, CDR2 FQNEAQ (reference sequence). Written as DNA, the CDR3 is TGTGCCAGCAGCTTCGTCCGGGTGGGCACTGAAGCTTTCTTT. This codes for CASSFVRVGTEAFF.

CDR3: CASSQDRPQGNIQYF. CDR3 DNA sequence: TGCGCCAGCAGCCAAGATCGTCCACAGGGAAACATTCAGTACTTC. J is TRBJ2-4 and V is TRBV4-1, with D perhaps TRBD1 (6 bases). Trimming shortened V by 0 bases and J by 6 bases, and 12 bases separated the two germline ends. This CDR3 spans 15 amino acids. Germline V gene data show CDR1 as MGHRA and CDR2 as YSYEKL.